This T cell receptor (beta chain) was sequenced in a study of identical twins (TCRdb year 2016). Broadly, across the study: To test whether fetal clonotypes persist, this study deep-sequenced TCR alpha and beta repertoires from monozygotic twins, from unrelated adults of various ages, and from cord blood. To rule out contamination, the twin experiments were replicated at different times with different library preparation protocols.

Concerning this clonotype itself: It has no known antigen specificity. Base-call qualities are not available, and no considerably larger clone is one nucleotide away.

The CDR3 runs 15 residues from the cysteine to the phenylalanine. Solely the CDR3 DNA is kept, with 45 bases framed from the first base. The germline V gene yields SNHLY for CDR1 and FYNNEI for CDR2. The germline V end is reduced by 6 bases and the J end by 1 base; junction bases left unmatched: 0. Broader findings and caveats from the paper: Invariant T cells such as MAIT and iNKT could partly confound zero-insertion analyses, though diverse VJ usage argued against this for most clonotypes. Out-of-frame TCR alpha sequences shared between twins showed an excess of low generation-probability sequences compared with coincidental sharing between unrelated individuals. Excess twin sharing in beta out-of-frame sequences was weaker because fewer shared sequences lowered the signal-to-noise ratio. In monozygotic twins, recombination models systematically underestimated out-of-frame TCR alpha sharing, but the models matched the sharing seen between unrelated individuals. Abundant cord blood beta clonotypes carried fewer insertions; young adult naive repertoires showed a weaker similar trend, while memory repertoires showed none. Conclusions relied on cross-sectional statistical analysis, since the same donors could not be followed over many years.

Libraries were made using 5' RACE. Sequencer: Illumina HiSeq 2000. Template switching introduced a universal primer binding site; the final cDNA contained a unique molecular identifier, enabling accurate counting of TCR cDNA molecules. First-strand cDNA for TCR alpha and beta chains was synthesized from specific primers in the conserved constant-segment region. To control for contamination, each cDNA library was double barcoded with a SMART-Mk sample barcode plus Illumina barcodes. TruSeq adapter sequences, together with Illumina sample barcodes, were added in two successive PCR steps. TCR alpha and beta cDNA libraries were sequenced on the Illumina HiSeq platform with custom primers. The paper's data handling went like this. Raw reads were processed with MiGEC to extract unique molecular identifiers, and MiXCR was used to determine CDR3 positions. For each individual, recombination models were inferred using an EM algorithm with the repgenHMM and IGoR tools. Shared clonotypes were analyzed with the tcR package in R, and sharing was normalized by the product of cloneset sizes. To study raw recombination free of thymic and clonal selection effects, out-of-frame nonproductive sequences were analyzed. TCRdb trimmed public reads at Q25 via fastp, called clones via MiXCR and kept in-frame beta chains. CDR3 protein sequences are deduplicated, and each keeps its most common genes and DNA. The V and J calls, along with clone size, are taken from TCRdb and not from the paper's own processing. Here the sample has approximately 700,000 distinct CDR3 sequences; roughly 20% occur a single time. Around 12% of the sample goes to the ten largest clones.

Only healthy Caucasian donors were included. The twin cohort consisted of three pairs of female monozygotic twins, all aged about 18 to 29 years. The RNA used for TCR libraries was isolated from peripheral blood mononuclear cells. The sample was also reused in another study, on T cells expressing NK-cell markers. As that second paper reports: Eight or nine donors provided sorted CD3+CD56+NKG2C+, CD3+CD56+NKG2C- and CD3+CD56-NKG2C+ T-cell subsets, whose TCR beta-chain repertoires were profiled. Seven of the eight sequenced donors were HCMV-seropositive and one was HCMV-seronegative. In several experiments an anti-gammadeltaTCR antibody was added to restrict sorting to alphabetaTCR-expressing T cells. For six donors, the dominant CD3+CD56+NKG2C+ clonotypes were among the top 10 CD8+ clonotypes and accounted for about 1.0-7.5% of CD8+ T cells. Those dominant clonotypes were again the most abundant among CD3+CD56-NKG2C+ cells in a handful of donors, at about 28.3-60.1%. Whether the expanded NKG2C-expressing T cell clones were specific for HCMV antigens was left unclear. Randomly selected healthy volunteers, three men and five women, were used as the eight sequenced donors. To determine HCMV serostatus, a commercial ELISA kit was used to detect HCMV-specific IgG in serum. For about 6 donors, unsorted PBMC were also used to sequence bulk peripheral blood T-cell repertoires. MIGEC was used to demultiplex reads and group reads by UMI, and MiTCR was used to assemble and quantify clonotypes. Only TCR cDNA sequences supported by at least two reads were kept to exclude erroneous sequences. The tcR package was used for downstream repertoire analysis, and clonotypes were matched between fractions using CDR3 nucleotide sequence together with V segment. VDJmatch was used to annotate antigen specificity against VDJdb, with one amino acid substitution allowed in CDR3.

Sequenced: PBMCs. This receptor was taken from a woman between 18 and 29 years old in good health. This sequence uses TRBV2 and TRBJ2-1, with 13 bases aligning to TRBD2. This receptor has the CDR3 CASRGLAGSYNEQFF. The DNA reads as follows: TGTGCCAGCAGGGGACTAGCGGGGTCCTACAATGAGCAGTTCTTC.